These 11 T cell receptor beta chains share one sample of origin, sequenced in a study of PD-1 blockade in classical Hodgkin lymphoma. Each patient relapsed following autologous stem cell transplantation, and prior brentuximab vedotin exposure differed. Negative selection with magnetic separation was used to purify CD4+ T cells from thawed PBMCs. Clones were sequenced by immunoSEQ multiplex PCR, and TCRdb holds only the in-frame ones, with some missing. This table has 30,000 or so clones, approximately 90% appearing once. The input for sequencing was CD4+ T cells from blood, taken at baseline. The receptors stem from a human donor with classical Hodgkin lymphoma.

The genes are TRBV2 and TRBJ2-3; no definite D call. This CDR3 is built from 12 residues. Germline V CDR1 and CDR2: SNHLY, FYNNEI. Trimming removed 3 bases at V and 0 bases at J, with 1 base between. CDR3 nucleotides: TGTGCCAGCAGTGATAGCACAGATACGCAGTATTTT. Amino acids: CASSDSTDTQYF.

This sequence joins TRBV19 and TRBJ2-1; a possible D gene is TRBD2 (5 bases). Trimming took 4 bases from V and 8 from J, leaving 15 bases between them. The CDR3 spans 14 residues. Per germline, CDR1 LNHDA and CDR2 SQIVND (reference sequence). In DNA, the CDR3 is TGTGCCAGTAGTAGAAGCGGTCCCACGGATGAGCAGTTCTTC. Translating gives CASSRSGPTDEQFF.

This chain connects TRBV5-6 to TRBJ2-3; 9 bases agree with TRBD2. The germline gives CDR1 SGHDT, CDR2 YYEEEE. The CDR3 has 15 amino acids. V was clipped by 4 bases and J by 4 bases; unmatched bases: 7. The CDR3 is CASSVVGGRADTQYF. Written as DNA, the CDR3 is TGTGCCAGCAGCGTCGTCGGCGGGAGGGCAGATACGCAGTATTTT.

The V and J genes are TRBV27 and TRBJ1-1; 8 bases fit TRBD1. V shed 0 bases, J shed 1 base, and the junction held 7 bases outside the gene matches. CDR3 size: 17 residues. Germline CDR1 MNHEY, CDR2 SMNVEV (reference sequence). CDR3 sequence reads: CASSLSGTGMPNTEAFF. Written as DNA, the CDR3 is TGTGCCAGCAGTTTATCCGGGACAGGAATGCCGAACACTGAAGCTTTCTTT.

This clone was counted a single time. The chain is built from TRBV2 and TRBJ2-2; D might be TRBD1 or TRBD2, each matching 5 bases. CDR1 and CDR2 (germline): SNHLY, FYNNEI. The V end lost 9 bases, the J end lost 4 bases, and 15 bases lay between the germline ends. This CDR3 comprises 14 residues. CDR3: CARGPGPTTGELFF. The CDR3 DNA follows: TGTGCCAGGGGGCCGGGACCTACCACCGGGGAGCTGTTTTTT.

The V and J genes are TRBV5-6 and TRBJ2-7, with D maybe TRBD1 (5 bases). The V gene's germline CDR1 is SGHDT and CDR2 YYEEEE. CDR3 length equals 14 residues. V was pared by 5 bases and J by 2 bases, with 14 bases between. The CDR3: CASRSVREPYEQYF. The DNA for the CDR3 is TGTGCCAGCAGAAGTGTCAGGGAACCCTACGAGCAGTACTTC.

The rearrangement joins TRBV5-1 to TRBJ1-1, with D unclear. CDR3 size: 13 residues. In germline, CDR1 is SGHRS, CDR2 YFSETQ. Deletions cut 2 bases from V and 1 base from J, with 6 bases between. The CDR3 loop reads CASSFDPNTEAFF. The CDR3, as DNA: TGCGCCAGCAGCTTCGACCCGAACACTGAAGCTTTCTTT.

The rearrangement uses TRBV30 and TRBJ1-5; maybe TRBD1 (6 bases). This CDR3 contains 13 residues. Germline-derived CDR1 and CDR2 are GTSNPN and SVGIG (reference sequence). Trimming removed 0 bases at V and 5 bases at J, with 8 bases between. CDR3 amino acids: CAWSVRGDQPQHF. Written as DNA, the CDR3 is TGTGCCTGGAGTGTAAGGGGGGATCAGCCCCAGCATTTT.

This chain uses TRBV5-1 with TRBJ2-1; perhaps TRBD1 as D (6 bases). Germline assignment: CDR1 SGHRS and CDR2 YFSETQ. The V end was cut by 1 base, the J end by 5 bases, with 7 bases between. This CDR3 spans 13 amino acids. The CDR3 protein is CASSLRQDNEQFF. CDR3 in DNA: TGCGCCAGCAGCTTGCGACAGGACAATGAGCAGTTCTTC.

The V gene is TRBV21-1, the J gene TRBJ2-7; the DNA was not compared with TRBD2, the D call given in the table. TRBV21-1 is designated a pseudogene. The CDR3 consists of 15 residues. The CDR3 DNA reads TGTGCCAGCAGCAAGCGGGTTTCAGTGGCTTGCGAGCAGTACTTC. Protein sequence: CASSKRVSVACEQYF.

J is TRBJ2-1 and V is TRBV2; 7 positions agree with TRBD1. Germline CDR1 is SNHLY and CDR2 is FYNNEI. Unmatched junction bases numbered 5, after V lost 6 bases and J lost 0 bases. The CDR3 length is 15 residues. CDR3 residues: CASRPGGSSYNEQFF. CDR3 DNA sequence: TGTGCCAGCAGGCCAGGGGGTAGCTCCTACAATGAGCAGTTCTTC.